This T cell receptor beta chain was identified during a study of blood T cell repertoires in COVID-19. On the study more broadly: Donors in the United States, Italy and Spain gave samples during acute or convalescent COVID-19. From T cells, B-cell-depleted T cells, or PBMCs came the material, which was cDNA or gDNA.

The table lists this clone with a few counts. CDR3 length: 16 amino acids. Germline V gene data show CDR1 as SNHLY and CDR2 as FYNNEI. J was trimmed by 1 base and V by 6 bases; bases with no gene match: 9. Original analysis: By means of reference gene primer amplification, nucleated cell counts were estimated. Using immunoSEQ multiplex PCR, the repertoire was profiled, and TCRdb retains in-frame clones only, with some absent. The DNA was the basis for D and trimming; V, J and clone size are from that table. Here the sample spans about 140,000 clones, over 60% being singletons. Source material: peripheral blood. The source is a woman of 80 years or more with active or convalescent COVID-19. V gene TRBV2 combines with J gene TRBJ2-3; TRBD2 agrees at 8 bases. The CDR3 region is CASRRTGGAGTDTQYF. The CDR3, as DNA: TGTGCCAGCAGGCGAACCGGGGGGGCGGGCACAGATACGCAGTATTTT.